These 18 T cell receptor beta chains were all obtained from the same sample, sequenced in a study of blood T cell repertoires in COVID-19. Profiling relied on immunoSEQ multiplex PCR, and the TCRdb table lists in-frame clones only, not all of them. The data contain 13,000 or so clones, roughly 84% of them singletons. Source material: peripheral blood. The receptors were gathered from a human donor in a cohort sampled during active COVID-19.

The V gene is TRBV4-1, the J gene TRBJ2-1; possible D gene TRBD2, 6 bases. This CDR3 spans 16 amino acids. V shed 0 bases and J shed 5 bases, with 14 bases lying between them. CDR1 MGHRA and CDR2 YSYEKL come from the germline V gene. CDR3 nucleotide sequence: TGCGCCAGCAGCCAAGATAAGTCAGCGGGTCACAATGAGCAGTTCTTC. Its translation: CASSQDKSAGHNEQFF.

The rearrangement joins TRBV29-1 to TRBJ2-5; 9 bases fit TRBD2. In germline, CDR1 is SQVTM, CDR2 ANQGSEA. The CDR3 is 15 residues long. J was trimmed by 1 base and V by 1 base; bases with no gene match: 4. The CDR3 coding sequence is TGCAGCGTTGAAGCTCTAGCGGGGAGCCAAGAGACCCAGTACTTC. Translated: CSVEALAGSQETQYF. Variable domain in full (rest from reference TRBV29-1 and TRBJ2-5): SAVISQKPSRDICQRGTSLTIQCQVDSQVTMMFWYRQQPGQSLTLIATANQGSEATYESGFVIDKFPISRPNLTFSTLTVSNMSPEDSSIYLCSVEALAGSQETQYFGPGTRLLVL.

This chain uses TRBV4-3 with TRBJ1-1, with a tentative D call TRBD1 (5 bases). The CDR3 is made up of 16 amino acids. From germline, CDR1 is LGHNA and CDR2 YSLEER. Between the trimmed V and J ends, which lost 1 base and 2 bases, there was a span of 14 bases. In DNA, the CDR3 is TGCGCCAGCAGCCAAGCAGGGCGGGGCAGAAACACTGAAGCTTTCTTT. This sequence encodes CASSQAGRGRNTEAFF.

The CDR3 region has the DNA TGTGCCAGCAGCCAGGGGGCAGATACGCAGTATTTT. Its translation: CASSQGADTQYF. The V and J genes are TRBV12-3 or TRBV12-4 and TRBJ2-3, with 7 bases that match TRBD1. This CDR3 has 12 residues. Unmatched junction bases numbered 1, after V lost 6 bases and J lost 4 bases.

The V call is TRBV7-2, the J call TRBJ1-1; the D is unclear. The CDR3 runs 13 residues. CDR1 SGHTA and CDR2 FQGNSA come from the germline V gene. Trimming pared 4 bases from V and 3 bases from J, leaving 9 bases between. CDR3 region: CASSSVEDTEAFF. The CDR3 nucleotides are TGTGCCAGCAGCTCAGTTGAGGACACTGAAGCTTTCTTT.

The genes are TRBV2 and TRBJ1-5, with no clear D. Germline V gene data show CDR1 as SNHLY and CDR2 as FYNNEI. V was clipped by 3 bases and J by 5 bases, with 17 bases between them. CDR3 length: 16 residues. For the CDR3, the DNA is TGTGCCAGCAGTGATAGGGTCCTGGGAGGAGATCAGCCCCAGCATTTT. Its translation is CASSDRVLGGDQPQHF.

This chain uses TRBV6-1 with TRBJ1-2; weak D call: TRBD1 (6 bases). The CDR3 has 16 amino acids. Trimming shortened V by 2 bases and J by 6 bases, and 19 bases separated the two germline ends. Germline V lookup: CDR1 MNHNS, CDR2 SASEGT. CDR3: CASSERGTPSDDGYTF. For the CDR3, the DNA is TGTGCCAGCAGTGAAAGGGGGACCCCGAGTGATGATGGCTACACCTTC.

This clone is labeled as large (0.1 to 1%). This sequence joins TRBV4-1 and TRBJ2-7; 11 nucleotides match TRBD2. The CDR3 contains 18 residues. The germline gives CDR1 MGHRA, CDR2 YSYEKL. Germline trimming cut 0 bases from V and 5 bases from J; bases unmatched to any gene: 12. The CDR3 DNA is TGCGCCAGCAGCCAAGAGGCGGCTAGCGGGGGGCTCGTGAACGAGCAGTACTTC. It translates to CASSQEAASGGLVNEQYF.

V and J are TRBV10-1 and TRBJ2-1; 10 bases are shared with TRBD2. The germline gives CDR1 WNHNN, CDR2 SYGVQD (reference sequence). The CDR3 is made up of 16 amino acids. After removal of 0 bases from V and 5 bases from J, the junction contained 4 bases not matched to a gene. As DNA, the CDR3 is TGCGCCAGCAGTGAGTCGACGCTAGCGGGGGACAATGAGCAGTTCTTC. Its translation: CASSESTLAGDNEQFF.

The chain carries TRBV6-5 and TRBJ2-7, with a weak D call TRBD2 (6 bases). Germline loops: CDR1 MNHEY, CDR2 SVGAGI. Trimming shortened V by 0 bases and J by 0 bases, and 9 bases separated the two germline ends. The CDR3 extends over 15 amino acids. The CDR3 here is CASSYSGTRSYEQYF. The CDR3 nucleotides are TGTGCCAGCAGTTACTCAGGGACTCGCTCCTACGAGCAGTACTTC.

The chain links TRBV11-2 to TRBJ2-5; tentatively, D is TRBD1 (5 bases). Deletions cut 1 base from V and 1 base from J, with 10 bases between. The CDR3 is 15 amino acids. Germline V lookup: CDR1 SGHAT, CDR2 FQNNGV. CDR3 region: CASSLGGSTQETQYF. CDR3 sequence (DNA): TGTGCCAGCAGCTTAGGGGGCTCCACCCAAGAGACCCAGTACTTC. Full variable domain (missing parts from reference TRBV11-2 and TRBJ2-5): EAGVAQSPRYKIIEKRQSVAFWCNPISGHATLYWYQQILGQGPKLLIQFQNNGVVDDSQLPKDRFSAERLKGVDSTLKIQPAKLEDSAVYLCASSLGGSTQETQYFGPGTRLLVL.

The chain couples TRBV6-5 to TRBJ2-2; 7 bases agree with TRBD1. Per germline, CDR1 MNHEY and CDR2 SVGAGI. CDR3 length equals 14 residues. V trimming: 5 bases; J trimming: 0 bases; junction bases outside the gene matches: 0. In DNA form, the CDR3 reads TGTGCCAGCAGTCAGGGGGCGAACACCGGGGAGCTGTTTTTT. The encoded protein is CASSQGANTGELFF.

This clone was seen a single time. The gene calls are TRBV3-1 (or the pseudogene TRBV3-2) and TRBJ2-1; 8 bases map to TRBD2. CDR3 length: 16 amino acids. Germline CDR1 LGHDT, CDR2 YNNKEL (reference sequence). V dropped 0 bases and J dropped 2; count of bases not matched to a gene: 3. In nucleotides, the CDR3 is TGTGCCAGCAGCCAAGATTCCGGGGGGGCCTACAATGAGCAGTTCTTC. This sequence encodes CASSQDSGGAYNEQFF.

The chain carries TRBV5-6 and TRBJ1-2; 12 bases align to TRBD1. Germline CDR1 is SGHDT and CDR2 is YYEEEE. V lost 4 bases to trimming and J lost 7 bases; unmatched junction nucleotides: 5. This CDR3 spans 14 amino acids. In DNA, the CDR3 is TGTGCCAGCAGCGCGGGACAGGGGGCGCGTGGCTACACCTTC. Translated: CASSAGQGARGYTF.

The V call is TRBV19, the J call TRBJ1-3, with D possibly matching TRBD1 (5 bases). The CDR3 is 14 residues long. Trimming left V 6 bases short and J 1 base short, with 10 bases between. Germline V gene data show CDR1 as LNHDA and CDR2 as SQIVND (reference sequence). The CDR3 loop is CASRGDWSGNTIYF. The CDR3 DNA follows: TGTGCCAGTAGAGGGGACTGGTCTGGAAACACCATATATTTT. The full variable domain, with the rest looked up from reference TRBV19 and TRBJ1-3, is DGGITQSPKYLFRKEGQNVTLSCEQNLNHDAMYWYRQDPGQGLRLIYYSQIVNDFQKGDIAEGYSVSREKKESFPLTVTSAQKNPTAFYLCASRGDWSGNTIYFGEGSWLTVV.

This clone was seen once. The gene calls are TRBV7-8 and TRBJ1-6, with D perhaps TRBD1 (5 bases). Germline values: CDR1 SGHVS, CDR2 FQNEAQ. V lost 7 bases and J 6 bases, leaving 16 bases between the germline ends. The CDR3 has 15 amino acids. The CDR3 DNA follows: TGTGCCAGCAATCACCTTACGGGGGGTAATTCACCCCTCCACTTT. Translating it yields CASNHLTGGNSPLHF.

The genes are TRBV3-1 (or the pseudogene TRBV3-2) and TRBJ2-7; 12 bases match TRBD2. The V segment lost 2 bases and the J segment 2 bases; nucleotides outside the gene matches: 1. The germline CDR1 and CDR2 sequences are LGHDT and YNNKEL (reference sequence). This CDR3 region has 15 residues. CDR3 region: CASSQTSGGPYEQYF. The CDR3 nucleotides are TGTGCCAGCAGCCAAACTAGCGGGGGGCCCTACGAGCAGTACTTC.

CDR3 sequence (DNA): TGTGCCAGCAGCGTAACCGGGACAGGGGCTGATGAGCAGTTCTTC. Protein sequence: CASSVTGTGADEQFF. The chain uses TRBV9 and TRBJ2-1, with 10 bases that match TRBD1. V gave up 1 base and J gave up 8 bases; unmatched junction bases: 6. The CDR3 is made up of 15 amino acids. Germline assignment: CDR1 SGDLS and CDR2 YYNGEE.